This is a list of T cell receptor beta chains from one sample in a study of vaccination effects on CD4 cells after COVID-19. These receptors lack a known antigen. Data came from immunoSEQ multiplex PCR; TCRdb stores just in-frame clones and leaves some out. The data show roughly 70,000 clones, more than 65% seen once. This specimen consisted of CD4+ T cells from PBMCs cultured with HIV peptides, obtained before COVID-19 vaccination. Receptors originate from a human donor who had a prior SARS-CoV-2 infection. The CDR3 runs from the conserved cysteine through the conserved F or W. D genes are given only for firm matches. Expanded clones get a size class; other rows say once, few or many, or leave the size out.

j_gene	d_gene	v_gene	abundance	len	CDR3nt	CDR3aa
TRBJ2-5	TRBD2	TRBV5-1	few	15	TGCGCCAGCAGCATCGATCCGCTAGCGGGGGGGCAGGTCTACTTC	CASSIDPLAGGQVYF
TRBJ2-1	TRBD2	TRBV15	-	14	TGTGCCACCAGCAGAGGGACTAGCGGGGGGCCGCAGTTCTTC	CATSRGTSGGPQFF
TRBJ2-3	TRBD2	TRBV7-3	-	15	TGTGCCAGCAGCATAGGGGCGGGGGTTACAGATACGCAGTATTTT	CASSIGAGVTDTQYF
TRBJ2-1	-	TRBV11-3	-	16	TGTGCCAGCAGCTTGGGGGCTAAAGGTTCCTACAATGAGCAGTTCTTC	CASSLGAKGSYNEQFF
TRBJ1-1	-	TRBV7-2	-	13	TGTGCCAGCAGCAACAGAATGAACACTGAAGCTTTCTTT	CASSNRMNTEAFF
TRBJ1-6	-	TRBV9	-	16	TGTGCCAGCAGCGTAGACCGGGGGGCGAAGAATTCACCCCTCCACTTT	CASSVDRGAKNSPLHF
TRBJ2-5	TRBD2	TRBV29-1	-	12	TGCAGCGGACTAGCGGGGGGCGAGACCCAGTACTTC	CSGLAGGETQYF
TRBJ2-3	-	TRBV7-3	-	16	TGTGCCAGCAGCTCCTCTTGGGGGAGCCGGACAGATACGCAGTATTTT	CASSSSWGSRTDTQYF
TRBJ1-6	-	TRBV13	-	16	TGTGCCAGCAGCACGCGAAAAAGGAGTTATAATTCACCCCTCCACTTT	CASSTRKRSYNSPLHF
TRBJ2-5	-	TRBV7-2	-	12	TGTGCCAGCAGCTCCGGTCTTGAGACCCAGTACTTC	CASSSGLETQYF
TRBJ2-1	TRBD2	TRBV7-7	-	16	TGTGCTAGCAGCCCACTAGCGGGATACTCCTACAATGAGCAGTTCTTC	CASSPLAGYSYNEQFF
TRBJ2-3	TRBD2	TRBV7-2	-	15	TGTGCCAGCAGGGAGAGACTAGCGGGTTCAGATACGCAGTATTTT	CASRERLAGSDTQYF
TRBJ2-5	-	TRBV7-9	-	15	TGTGCCAGCAGCCCTAGGGGTGGGGAAACGGAGACCCAGTACTTC	CASSPRGGETETQYF
TRBJ1-1	-	TRBV6-1	-	14	TGTGCCAGCAGTGAGAGTCTCGAGGTAACTGAAGCTTTCTTT	CASSESLEVTEAFF
TRBJ2-7	TRBD2	TRBV7-2	-	14	TGTGCCAGCAGCTTGAGCGGGGGACTCTACGAGCAGTACTTC	CASSLSGGLYEQYF
TRBJ2-2	-	TRBV12-3/TRBV12-4	-	13	TGTGCCAGCAGTGGACATTCTACCGGGGAGCTGTTTTTT	CASSGHSTGELFF
TRBJ1-1	-	TRBV7-2	-	14	TGTGCCAGCAGCTCACGGGTCTCGAGCACTGAAGCTTTCTTT	CASSSRVSSTEAFF
TRBJ2-7	-	TRBV5-4	-	14	TGTGCCAGCAGCTTGGGGGGGCCCTCCTACGAGCAGTACTTC	CASSLGGPSYEQYF
TRBJ2-3	-	TRBV24-1	once	19	TGTGCCACCAGTGTTGGTGTCCAAGGAGGGGCCAAATTCTCAGATACGCAGTATTTT	CATSVGVQGGAKFSDTQYF
TRBJ2-7	TRBD1	TRBV4-1	-	16	TGCGCCAGCAGCCAAGACGGACAGGGATTTACCTACGAGCAGTACTTC	CASSQDGQGFTYEQYF
TRBJ2-1	-	TRBV3-1/TRBV3-2	-	14	TGTGCCAGCAGCCAAGGAGGGACCTACAATGAGCAGTTCTTC	CASSQGGTYNEQFF
TRBJ2-7	TRBD1	TRBV6-5	-	12	TGTGCCAGCCGACAGGGGACCTACGAGCAGTACTTC	CASRQGTYEQYF
TRBJ2-7	TRBD2	TRBV24-1	-	14	TGTGCCACCAGCTCTAGCGGGAGGGCTGGCGAGCAGTACTTC	CATSSSGRAGEQYF
TRBJ1-2	-	TRBV19	-	12	TGTGCCAGTAGTAGAAACAGGGTTGGCTACACCTTC	CASSRNRVGYTF
TRBJ2-3	TRBD1	TRBV10-3	-	15	TGTGCCATCGCCTCCGGGACAGGTAACACAGATACGCAGTGTTTT	CAIASGTGNTDTQCF
TRBJ2-7	-	TRBV13	once	14	TGTGCCAGCAGCTTGGAGGCAGGATCCTACGAGCAGTACTTC	CASSLEAGSYEQYF
TRBJ1-1	TRBD1	TRBV19	-	14	TGTGCCAGTAGTATTAGGGACAGAAACACTGAAGCTTTCTTT	CASSIRDRNTEAFF
TRBJ1-2	TRBD1	TRBV7-2	-	15	TGTGCCAGCAGCTTGTTAGGGACAGTTGACTATGGCTACACCTTC	CASSLLGTVDYGYTF
TRBJ1-2	TRBD1	TRBV10-3	once	17	TGTGCCATCAGTGAGTCGATCGGGACAGCAGATAACTATGGCTACACCTTC	CAISESIGTADNYGYTF
TRBJ2-3	TRBD1	TRBV27	-	20	TGTGCCAGCAGTTTATGGGGTCCGCGGACAGGGGTCTTAGGCACAGATACGCAGTATTTT	CASSLWGPRTGVLGTDTQYF
TRBJ1-2	-	TRBV7-8	-	14	TGTGCCAGCAGCAGAGGAACAAGGAGCTATGGCTACACCTTC	CASSRGTRSYGYTF
TRBJ2-7	TRBD2	TRBV4-2	-	15	TGTGCCAGCAGCCAAGATACTAGCGGAGGCTACGAGCAGTACTTC	CASSQDTSGGYEQYF
TRBJ2-7	-	TRBV10-3	-	15	TGTGCCATCAGCCTAGGGGGGGCTGGTTTTTACGAGCAGTACTTC	CAISLGGAGFYEQYF
TRBJ2-1	-	TRBV19	-	14	TGTGCCAGTAGTATTATTGAGGGGGACAATGAGCAGTTCTTC	CASSIIEGDNEQFF
TRBJ1-4	TRBD1	TRBV5-1	-	15	TGCGCCAGCAGCTTGGATGGCAGGGGGAATGAAAAACTGTTTTTT	CASSLDGRGNEKLFF
TRBJ1-4	-	TRBV9	once	14	TGTGCCAGCAGCAGAGACGGGACTAATGAAAAACTGTTTTTT	CASSRDGTNEKLFF
TRBJ2-1	TRBD2	TRBV5-4	-	15	TGTGCCAGCAGTCTGACTAGCGGGGTCTACAATGAGCAGTTCTTC	CASSLTSGVYNEQFF
TRBJ1-3	-	TRBV18	-	14	TGTGCCAGCTCAAAGGATATCTCTGGAAACACCATATATTTT	CASSKDISGNTIYF
TRBJ2-3	-	TRBV3-1/TRBV3-2	-	16	TGTGCCAGCAGCCACGGGACTCCATCTAGCACAGATACGCAGTATTTT	CASSHGTPSSTDTQYF
TRBJ2-5	-	TRBV11-3	-	14	TGTGCCAGCAGCCCCAGGGCAATGACGGAGACCCAGTACTTC	CASSPRAMTETQYF
TRBJ2-3	-	TRBV7-9	-	14	TGTGCCAGCAGCCGATGGGACTGGGCGGATACGCAGTATTTT	CASSRWDWADTQYF
TRBJ1-5	-	TRBV7-9	medium-sized	14	TGTGCCAGCAGCCTTACAGGGTTATATCAGCCCCAGCATTTT	CASSLTGLYQPQHF
TRBJ1-2	-	TRBV6-4	-	13	TGTGCCAGCAGCCTGGGGGCAGGGTATGGCTACACCTTC	CASSLGAGYGYTF
TRBJ2-7	TRBD1	TRBV7-8	-	15	TGTGCCAGCAGCACAGGATGGACAGGCTCCTACGAGCAGTACTTC	CASSTGWTGSYEQYF
TRBJ1-2	TRBD1	TRBV6-5	many	14	TGTGCCAGCAGTTGGACAGGGGGCGCCTATGGCTACACCTTC	CASSWTGGAYGYTF
TRBJ2-4	TRBD1	TRBV7-2	-	15	TGTGCCAGCAGCTTAGGACAGGGGTGGGAAAACATTCAGTACTTC	CASSLGQGWENIQYF
TRBJ1-1	-	TRBV6-5	-	15	TGTGCCAGCAGTCCCTTTCGGCAGGTGAACACTGAAGCTTTCTTT	CASSPFRQVNTEAFF
TRBJ1-5	-	TRBV7-6	once	15	TGTGCCAGCAGCTTAGGGGCATCCGGCAATCAGCCCCAGCATTTT	CASSLGASGNQPQHF
TRBJ2-5	TRBD2	TRBV7-8	-	18	TGTGCCAGCAGCTTGGGATTACTAGCGGGAGGTGGGCAAGAGACCCAGTACTTC	CASSLGLLAGGGQETQYF
TRBJ1-5	-	TRBV5-8	-	14	TGTGCCAGCAGCCCCGGCGGCAGCAATCAGCCCCAGCATTTT	CASSPGGSNQPQHF